What follows are 25 T cell receptor beta chains derived from one specimen sequenced in a study of T-cell memory formation after mild COVID-19. In TCRdb, the 5' RACE reads were re-called with MiXCR into one record per CDR3 protein. The top ten hold approximately 0.8% of the sample, which has 35,000 to 50,000 distinct CDR3 sequences, about 6.8% seen once. Sequenced sample: PBMCs or a T cell subset sorted from them (not recorded which). The receptors were sampled from an adult who had mild COVID-19 (a few samples of this study predate the infection). Cell type and time point are not known.

The table lists this clonotype with many counts. V usage is TRBV9 and J usage is TRBJ2-1, with 12 positions matching TRBD1. Germline lookup yields CDR1 SGDLS and CDR2 YYNGEE. This CDR3 is built from 16 residues. The J segment lost 6 bases and the V segment lost 0 bases, leaving 4 bases of the junction unmatched. The CDR3 is CASSVEGQGAVNEQFF. Here the CDR3 DNA reads TGTGCCAGCAGCGTAGAGGGACAGGGGGCTGTCAATGAGCAGTTCTTC. Using reference TRBV9 and TRBJ2-1 for the parts outside the CDR3, the full variable domain is DSGVTQTPKHLITATGQRVTLRCSPRSGDLSVYWYQQSLDQGLQFLIQYYNGEERAKGNILERFSAQQFPDLHSELNLSSLELGDSALYFCASSVEGQGAVNEQFFGPGTRLTVL.

The genes are TRBV30 and TRBJ2-3; a possible D gene is TRBD1 (6 bases). Germline V lookup: CDR1 GTSNPN, CDR2 SVGIG (reference sequence). The V and J ends lost 2 bases and 2 bases respectively, with 14 bases between them. There are 15 residues in the CDR3. The CDR3 sequence is CAWSMGASDTDTQYF. The CDR3 DNA follows: TGTGCCTGGAGTATGGGGGCGTCCGACACAGATACGCAGTATTTT. The entire variable domain, with the rest obtained from reference TRBV30 and TRBJ2-3, is as follows: SQTIHQWPATLVQPVGSPLSLECTVEGTSNPNLYWYRQAAGRGLQLLFYSVGIGQISSEVPQNLSASRPQDRQFILSSKKLLLSDSGFYLCAWSMGASDTDTQYFGPGTRLTVL.

The J gene is TRBJ1-5, the V gene TRBV7-2; 8 nucleotides agree with TRBD1. Germline V gene sequence: CDR1 SGHTA, CDR2 FQGNSA. The CDR3 sequence is 15 residues long. Trimming removed 2 bases from V and 6 bases from J; junction bases left unmatched: 6. For the CDR3, the DNA is TGTGCCAGCAGCTTAAACAGGGGGATGGGTCAGCCCCAGCATTTT. Protein sequence: CASSLNRGMGQPQHF.

This clonotype was seen a few times. The chain couples TRBV9 to TRBJ2-3, with TRBD2 identical over 12 bases. Germline values: CDR1 SGDLS, CDR2 YYNGEE. CDR3 length: 16 residues. Unmatched junction bases numbered 2, after V lost 3 bases and J lost 0 bases. The CDR3 nucleotides are TGTGCCAGCAGCGAACTAGCGGGGGGAAGCACAGATACGCAGTATTTT. Encoded protein: CASSELAGGSTDTQYF.

In this sample, this clonotype turned up many times. The chain is built from TRBV4-2 and TRBJ2-3; 7 nucleotides line up with TRBD2. The CDR3 length is 17 residues. V was pared by 1 base and J by 1 base, with 8 bases of the junction left unmatched. CDR1 is LGHNA, CDR2 YNFKEQ, per germline. CDR3 residues: CASSQVGLADGTDTQYF. In DNA form, the CDR3 reads TGTGCCAGCAGCCAAGTAGGGCTAGCGGACGGCACAGATACGCAGTATTTT.

Only a few counts were recorded for this clonotype. V usage is TRBV24-1 and J usage is TRBJ2-5; possibly TRBD2 for D (6 bases). There are 16 residues in the CDR3. V lost 4 bases and J 2 bases, leaving 16 bases between the germline ends. The germline gives CDR1 KGHDR, CDR2 SFDVKD. The CDR3 loop reads CATSDRGAGGQETQYF. Written as DNA, the CDR3 is TGTGCCACCAGTGACCGAGGAGCGGGTGGGCAAGAGACCCAGTACTTC.

This clonotype was recorded at least ten times. The gene calls are TRBV27 and TRBJ1-5; D gene ambiguous. The germline CDR1 and CDR2 sequences are MNHEY and SMNVEV (reference sequence). V was cut by 4 bases and J by 4 bases, with 8 bases left in between. This CDR3 spans 13 amino acids. For the CDR3, the DNA is TGTGCCAGCAGTTACGGCAAAAATCAGCCCCAGCATTTT. Translating gives CASSYGKNQPQHF.

The sample holds one count of this clonotype. The chain carries TRBV12-3 or TRBV12-4 and TRBJ2-1; 10 bases align to TRBD2. V shed 5 bases, J shed 6 bases, and the junction held 13 bases outside the gene matches. CDR3 length equals 17 residues. DNA of the CDR3: TGTGCCAGCAGTCCCAGCGGGAGGGGGGGCTGGGGCAATGAGCAGTTCTTC. This gives the protein CASSPSGRGGWGNEQFF.

This clonotype was recorded many times. V gene TRBV3-1 combines with J gene TRBJ2-2; D tentatively fits TRBD1 or TRBD2 (6 bases each). The CDR3 is made up of 14 amino acids. Trimming pared 8 bases from V and 4 bases from J, leaving 14 bases between. Germline lookup yields CDR1 LGHDT and CDR2 YNNKEL (reference sequence). CDR3 in amino acids: CASGAGGGTGELFF. The CDR3 DNA reads as TGTGCCAGCGGAGCCGGGGGCGGCACCGGGGAGCTGTTTTTT.

This rearrangement joins TRBV20-1 to TRBJ1-5; D remains ambiguous. Deletions cut 2 bases from V and 3 bases from J, with 11 bases between. The CDR3 has 14 amino acids. Germline CDR1 reads DFQATT; CDR2 reads SNEGSKA (reference sequence). In nucleotides, the CDR3 is TGCAGTGCTAGAAGCGCACAGTACAATCAGCCCCAGCATTTT. Translating gives CSARSAQYNQPQHF.

Only a few counts were recorded for this clonotype. The CDR3 coding sequence is TGTGCCAGCAGTTTGGAGGGCCAGAGGACTGAAGCTTTCTTT. Translated, it gives CASSLEGQRTEAFF. This chain connects TRBV12-3 or TRBV12-4 to TRBJ1-1; no clear D gene. V was pared by 3 bases and J by 5 bases, with 13 bases between. This CDR3 is built from 14 residues.

This clonotype was seen repeatedly, ten times or more. The V and J genes are TRBV7-9 and TRBJ1-2; no definite D call. The CDR3 loop spans 12 amino acids. The germline V gene has CDR1 SEHNR and CDR2 FQNEAQ (reference sequence). The V and J ends lost 5 bases and 4 bases respectively, with 8 bases between them. The CDR3 is CASSTVLYGYTF. In DNA form, the CDR3 reads TGTGCCAGCAGCACCGTCCTCTATGGCTACACCTTC.

V is TRBV6-1 and J is TRBJ1-5, with a weak D call TRBD1 (6 bases). The ends were cut back, 8 bases at V and 6 bases at J, with 20 bases in the middle. This CDR3 is 15 amino acids long. The germline CDR1 and CDR2 sequences are MNHNS and SASEGT. The CDR3 DNA reads as TGTGCCAGCGAAATCAAAGGGGGGGGCACTCAGCCCCAGCATTTT. Translating it yields CASEIKGGGTQPQHF.

This clonotype was recorded at least ten times. The chain links TRBV7-6 to TRBJ2-5, with a weak D call TRBD2 (6 bases). The CDR3 length is 16 residues. The V end was cut by 0 bases, the J end by 1 base, with 12 bases between. CDR1 and CDR2 (germline): SGHVS, FNYEAQ. The CDR3 sequence: CASSLATGGFQETQYF. The CDR3 coding sequence is TGTGCCAGCAGCTTAGCCACCGGGGGTTTCCAAGAGACCCAGTACTTC.

This clonotype was seen many times. The chain employs TRBV20-1 and TRBJ2-1; 13 nucleotides line up with TRBD2. Trimming at V came to 3 bases and at J to 4 bases, leaving 0 bases not matched to a gene. Germline V gene sequence: CDR1 DFQATT, CDR2 SNEGSKA (reference sequence). This CDR3 region has 14 residues. The CDR3 DNA sequence: TGCAGTGCTAGGGGACTAGCGGGATACAATGAGCAGTTCTTC. Encoded protein: CSARGLAGYNEQFF.

In its sample, this clonotype was seen many times. The chain couples TRBV5-1 to TRBJ2-5, with a tentative D call TRBD2 (6 bases). The CDR3 extends over 13 amino acids. Germline loops: CDR1 SGHRS, CDR2 YFSETQ. The V end lost 4 bases, the J end lost 5 bases, and 12 bases lay between the germline ends. CDR3 bases: TGCGCCAGCAGCCTGGGGACTCGGGAGACCCAGTACTTC. This translates into CASSLGTRETQYF. Looking up the rest from reference TRBV5-1 and TRBJ2-5 gives the full variable domain: KAGVTQTPRYLIKTRGQQVTLSCSPISGHRSVSWYQQTPGQGLQFLFEYFSETQRNKGNFPGRFSGRQFSNSRSEMNVSTLELGDSALYLCASSLGTRETQYFGPGTRLLVL.

This clonotype was observed many times. The rearrangement joins TRBV6-5 to TRBJ2-1, with a possible D match to TRBD2 (7 bases). CDR1 and CDR2 (germline): MNHEY, SVGAGI. V shed 6 bases and J shed 7 bases, with 16 bases lying between them. The CDR3 is 14 amino acids. The CDR3 here is CASSARGALNEQFF. The CDR3 nucleotides are TGTGCCAGCAGCGCCCGGGGGGCGTTAAATGAGCAGTTCTTC.

This clonotype was seen only a few times. V usage is TRBV6-1 and J usage is TRBJ2-5; D might be TRBD2 (6 bases). This CDR3 spans 14 amino acids. Germline values: CDR1 MNHNS, CDR2 SASEGT. Trimming took 8 bases from V and 5 from J, leaving 18 bases between them. The CDR3 nucleotides read TGTGCCAGCCATCTTGGATGGAGGGATGAGACCCAGTACTTC. This codes for CASHLGWRDETQYF.

Many counts were recorded for this clonotype. The J gene is TRBJ2-3, the V gene TRBV5-1; D is perhaps TRBD2 (6 bases). Between the trimmed V and J ends, which lost 6 bases and 2 bases, there was a span of 19 bases. This CDR3 region has 16 residues. Germline CDR1 SGHRS, CDR2 YFSETQ. DNA for the CDR3: TGCGCCAGCACGGGTGGCGGGAATACCCCCACAGATACGCAGTATTTT. It yields the protein CASTGGGNTPTDTQYF.

This clonotype was seen ten or more times. This chain joins TRBV15 and TRBJ2-1; weak D call: TRBD1 (5 bases). The CDR3 has 13 residues. The germline CDR1 and CDR2 sequences are LNHNV and YYDKDF (reference sequence). V was cut by 0 bases and J by 7 bases, with 7 bases left in between. CDR3 nucleotide sequence: TGTGCCACCAGCAGAGATAGGGGAAATGAGCAGTTCTTC. Translation: CATSRDRGNEQFF.

This clonotype was observed at least ten times. V and J are TRBV7-9 and TRBJ2-5; D call uncertain. Germline-derived CDR1 and CDR2 are SEHNR and FQNEAQ (reference sequence). The CDR3 consists of 11 residues. The germline V and J ends were trimmed by 5 bases and 7 bases, with 8 bases remaining between them. The chain's CDR3 is CASSEEGTQYF. DNA for the CDR3: TGTGCCAGCAGCGAGGAAGGGACCCAGTACTTC.

This clonotype was observed a handful of times. The V and J genes are TRBV20-1 and TRBJ2-2; D is undetermined. The CDR3 is 16 residues long. CDR1 is DFQATT, CDR2 SNEGSKA, per germline (reference sequence). V lost 1 base, J lost 0 bases, and 12 bases lay in between. The CDR3 loop reads CSARGGSAANTGELFF. DNA of the CDR3: TGCAGTGCTAGAGGCGGCAGCGCCGCGAACACCGGGGAGCTGTTTTTT.

This clonotype was recorded at least ten times. The genes are TRBV29-1 and TRBJ1-1, with D uncertain. CDR1 is SQVTM and CDR2 is ANQGSEA in the germline V gene. CDR3 length equals 12 residues. Trimming cost V 0 bases and J 5 bases, with 7 bases left between them. CDR3 in amino acids: CSVEDEWTEAFF. CDR3 coding DNA: TGCAGCGTTGAAGATGAGTGGACTGAAGCTTTCTTT.

The V call is TRBV12-3 or TRBV12-4, the J call TRBJ1-2, with 10 nucleotides matching TRBD1. The CDR3 is 13 residues long. V lost 8 bases, J lost 6 bases, and 6 bases stayed unmatched. CDR3 residues: CASWRDRGDGYTF. The CDR3 DNA sequence: TGTGCCAGCTGGCGGGACAGGGGAGATGGCTACACCTTC.

At least ten counts were recorded for this clonotype. The J gene is TRBJ1-1, the V gene TRBV4-1; D call uncertain. Per the germline V gene, CDR1 is MGHRA and CDR2 is YSYEKL. The CDR3 is 14 amino acids. V dropped 1 base and J dropped 1 base, with 7 bases sitting between them. The CDR3 DNA is TGCGCCAGCAGCCAAGGACCGACGAACACTGAAGCTTTCTTT. Translating it yields CASSQGPTNTEAFF.